This T cell receptor beta chain was sequenced during a study of CD8 T cells in ankylosing spondylitis. Whole-study findings and limits: Earlier authors reported some of these motif variants in reactive arthritis synovial fluid and blood. A TCR beta motif of roughly 8 highly homologous variants appeared characteristic of ankylosing spondylitis blood. Matched synovial fluid from ankylosing spondylitis patients was reported to be enriched for disease-linked clones. Peripheral blood held disease-linked clones only at relatively low frequency, and these were CD8+.

The V and J ends lost 0 bases and 0 bases respectively, with 8 bases between them. The CDR3 is 15 amino acids. Germline-derived CDR1 and CDR2 are DFQATT and SNEGSKA (reference sequence). Construction of TCR beta libraries was performed using quantitative 5'-RACE with molecular barcodes. MiXCR, applied by TCRdb to the 5' RACE reads, yields one record per CDR3 protein. The table includes 450,000 or so distinct CDR3 sequences, more than 25% detected once. This clonotype has a handful of counts. What it recognizes is unknown. The sample was blood, either unsorted or a sorted T cell fraction (not recorded which). The V gene is TRBV20-1, the J gene TRBJ1-4; D not resolved. This sequence was found in a male donor with ankylosing spondylitis. The CDR3 region is CSARDGTSTNEKLFF. The CDR3 DNA follows: TGCAGTGCTAGAGATGGTACCTCAACTAATGAAAAACTGTTTTTT.